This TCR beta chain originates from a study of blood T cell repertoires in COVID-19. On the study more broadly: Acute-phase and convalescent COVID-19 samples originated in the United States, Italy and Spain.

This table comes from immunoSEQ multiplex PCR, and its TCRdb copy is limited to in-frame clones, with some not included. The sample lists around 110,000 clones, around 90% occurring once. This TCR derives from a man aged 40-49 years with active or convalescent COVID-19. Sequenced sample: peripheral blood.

The CDR3, as DNA: TGTGCCAGCTCGGACAGAAATACCTACGAGCAGTACTTC. This sequence encodes CASSDRNTYEQYF. This rearrangement joins TRBV27 to TRBJ2-7, with D maybe TRBD1 (6 bases). This CDR3 is 13 amino acids long. V lost 8 bases and J 2 bases, leaving 13 bases between the germline ends. Germline assignment: CDR1 MNHEY and CDR2 SMNVEV (reference sequence).